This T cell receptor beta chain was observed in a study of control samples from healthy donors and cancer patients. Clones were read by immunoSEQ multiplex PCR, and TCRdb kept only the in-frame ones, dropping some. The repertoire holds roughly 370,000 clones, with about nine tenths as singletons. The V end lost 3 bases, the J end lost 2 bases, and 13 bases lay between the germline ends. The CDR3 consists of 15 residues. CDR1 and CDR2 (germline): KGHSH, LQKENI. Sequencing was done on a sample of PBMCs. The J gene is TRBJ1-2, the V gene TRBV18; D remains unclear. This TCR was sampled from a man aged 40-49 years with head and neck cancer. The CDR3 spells CASSPGAPENYGYTF. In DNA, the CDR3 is TGTGCCAGCTCACCGGGTGCCCCTGAGAACTATGGCTACACCTTC.